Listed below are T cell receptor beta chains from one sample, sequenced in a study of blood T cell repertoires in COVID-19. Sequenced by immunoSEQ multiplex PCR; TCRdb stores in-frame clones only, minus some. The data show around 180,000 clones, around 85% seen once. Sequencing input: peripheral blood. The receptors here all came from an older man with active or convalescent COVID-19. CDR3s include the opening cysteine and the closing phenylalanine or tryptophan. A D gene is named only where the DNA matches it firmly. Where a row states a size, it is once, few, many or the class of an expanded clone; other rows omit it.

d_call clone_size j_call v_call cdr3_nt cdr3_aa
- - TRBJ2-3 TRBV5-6 TGTGCCAGCAGCCCCGGGACAAGTACAGATACGCAGTATTTT CASSPGTSTDTQYF
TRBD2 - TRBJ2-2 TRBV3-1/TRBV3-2 TGTGCCAGCAGCCAGCGACTAGCGTCGAACACCGGGGAGCTGTTTTTT CASSQRLASNTGELFF
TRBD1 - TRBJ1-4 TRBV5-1 TGCGCCAGCAGTGCAGGGGGCGAGGAAGAAAAACTGTTTTTT CASSAGGEEEKLFF
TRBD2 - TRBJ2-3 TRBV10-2 TGCGCCAGCAGTGAGTCTCCACTAGCGTCAGATACGCAGTATTTT CASSESPLASDTQYF
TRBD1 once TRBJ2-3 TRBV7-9 TGTGCCGGAACCGGGACAGGGAACCTTGCCCTCACAGATACGCAGTATTTT CAGTGTGNLALTDTQYF
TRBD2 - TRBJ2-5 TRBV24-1 TGTGCCACCAGTGGACCCTTTGGAGCGGGGGGAGAGACCCAGTACTTC CATSGPFGAGGETQYF
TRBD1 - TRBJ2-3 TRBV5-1 TGCGCCAGCAGCTTGGGGACAGGGGGGCCCACAGATACGCAGTATTTT CASSLGTGGPTDTQYF
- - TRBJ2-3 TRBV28 TGTGCCAGCAGGTTACTAGATACGCAGTATTTT CASRLLDTQYF
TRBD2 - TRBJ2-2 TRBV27 TGTGCCAGCAGTTTACCCCCACTAGCGGGAAACACCGGGGAGCTGTTTTTT CASSLPPLAGNTGELFF
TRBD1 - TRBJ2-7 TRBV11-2 TGTGCCAGCAGCCCCGACAGGGCCTACGAGCAGTACTTC CASSPDRAYEQYF
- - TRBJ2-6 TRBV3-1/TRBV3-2 TGTGCCAGCAGCCGGCGGACAGCGGCCTCTGGGGCCAACGTCCTGACTTTC CASSRRTAASGANVLTF
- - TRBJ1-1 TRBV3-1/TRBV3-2 TGTGCCAGCAGCCAGGGGGGATTGAACACTGAAGCTTTCTTT CASSQGGLNTEAFF
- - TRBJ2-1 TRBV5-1 TGCGCCAGCAGCTCCGGGGGAGTGGGTGAGCAGTTCTTC CASSSGGVGEQFF
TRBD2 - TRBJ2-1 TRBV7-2 TGTGCCAGCAGCTTAGTGTTCGCGGGGGTATACAATGAGCAGTTCTTC CASSLVFAGVYNEQFF
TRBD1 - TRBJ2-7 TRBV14 TGTGCCAGCAGCCATACAGGGGGCAGGGGCGAGCAGTACTTC CASSHTGGRGEQYF
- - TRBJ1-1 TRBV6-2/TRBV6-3 TGTGCCAGCAGTCCCCGCTCGGGAAACACTGAAGCTTTCTTT CASSPRSGNTEAFF
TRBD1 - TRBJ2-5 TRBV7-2 TGTGCCAGCAGCTTAGATTGGGTCCAGGGGGCCCAGTACTTC CASSLDWVQGAQYF
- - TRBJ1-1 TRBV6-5 TGTGCCAGCAGTTACAGGGAGGGCACTGAAGCTTTCTTT CASSYREGTEAFF
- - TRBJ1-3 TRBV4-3 TGCGCCAGCAGCCAAGATCTTAGGACAGTCTCTGGAAACACCATATATTTT CASSQDLRTVSGNTIYF
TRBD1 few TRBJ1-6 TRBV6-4 TGTGCCAGCAACTTCCGGGACAGGGAGGATTCACCCCTCCACTTT CASNFRDREDSPLHF
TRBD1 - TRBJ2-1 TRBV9 TGTGCCAGCAGCGCAAGACAGGGGGTACACAATGAGCAGTTCTTC CASSARQGVHNEQFF
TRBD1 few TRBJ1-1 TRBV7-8 TGTGCCAGCAGCTTAACAGGGGGCACTGAAGCTTTCTTT CASSLTGGTEAFF
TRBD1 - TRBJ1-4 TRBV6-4 TGTGCCAGCAGTGAATTGTGGGGACAGGCTGCAACTAATGAAAAACTGTTTTTT CASSELWGQAATNEKLFF
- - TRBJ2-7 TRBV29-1 TGCAGCGTTGCCTACAGCCCGAGCTCCTACGAGCAGTACTTC CSVAYSPSSYEQYF
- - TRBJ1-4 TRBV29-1 TGCAGCGTTGAAGATAGGCGGACAGAAAAACTGTTTTTT CSVEDRRTEKLFF
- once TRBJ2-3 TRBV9 TGTGCCAGCCGCTTAGCTCAAGCCACGCAGTATTTT CASRLAQATQYF
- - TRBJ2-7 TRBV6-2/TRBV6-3 TGTGCCAGCAGTTACGACAGCTACTACGAGCAGTACTTC CASSYDSYYEQYF
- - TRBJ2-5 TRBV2 TGTGCCAGCAGTGAAGCAGAAATGAGAGAGACCCAGTACTTC CASSEAEMRETQYF